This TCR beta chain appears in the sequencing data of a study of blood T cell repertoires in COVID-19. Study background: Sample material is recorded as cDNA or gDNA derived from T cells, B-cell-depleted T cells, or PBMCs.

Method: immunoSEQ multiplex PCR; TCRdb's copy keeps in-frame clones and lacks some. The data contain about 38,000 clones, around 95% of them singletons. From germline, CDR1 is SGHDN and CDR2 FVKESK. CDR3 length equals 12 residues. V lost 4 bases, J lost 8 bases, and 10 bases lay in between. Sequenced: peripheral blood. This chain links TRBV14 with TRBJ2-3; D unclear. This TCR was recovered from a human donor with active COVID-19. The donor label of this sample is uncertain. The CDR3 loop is CASSLVAATQYF. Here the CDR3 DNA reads TGTGCCAGCAGCCTAGTGGCGGCTACGCAGTATTTT.